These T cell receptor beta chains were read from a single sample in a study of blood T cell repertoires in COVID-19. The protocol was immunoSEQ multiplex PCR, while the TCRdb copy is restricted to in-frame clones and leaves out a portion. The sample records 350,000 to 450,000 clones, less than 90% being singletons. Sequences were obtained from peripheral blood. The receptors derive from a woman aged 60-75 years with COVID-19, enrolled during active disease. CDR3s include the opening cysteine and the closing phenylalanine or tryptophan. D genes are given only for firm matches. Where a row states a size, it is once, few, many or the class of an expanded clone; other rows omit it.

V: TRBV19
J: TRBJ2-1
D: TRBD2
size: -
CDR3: CASSTVAGNNEQFF
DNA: TGTGCCAGTAGTACGGTAGCGGGTAACAATGAGCAGTTCTTC

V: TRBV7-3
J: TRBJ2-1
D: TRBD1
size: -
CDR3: CASSSGTASYNEQFF
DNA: TGTGCCAGCAGCTCCGGGACAGCGTCTTACAATGAGCAGTTCTTC

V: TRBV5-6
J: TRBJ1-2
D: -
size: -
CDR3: CASSFPSGEYYGYTF
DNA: TGTGCCAGCAGCTTCCCCTCGGGGGAATACTATGGCTACACCTTC

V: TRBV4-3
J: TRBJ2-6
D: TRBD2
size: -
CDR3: CASSHTGGTGANVLTF
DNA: TGCGCCAGCAGCCACACGGGGGGTACTGGGGCCAACGTCCTGACTTTC

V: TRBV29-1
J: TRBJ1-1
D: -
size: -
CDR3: CSVGQGSSNTEAFF
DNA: TGCAGCGTTGGGCAGGGCAGCTCGAACACTGAAGCTTTCTTT

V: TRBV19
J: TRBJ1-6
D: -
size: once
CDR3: CASSPRGGMGNSPLHF
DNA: TGTGCCAGTAGCCCTCGGGGGGGAATGGGTAATTCACCCCTCCACTTT

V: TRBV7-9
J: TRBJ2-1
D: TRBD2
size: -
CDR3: CASSLAGGNEQFF
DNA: TGTGCCAGCAGTCTAGCGGGGGGGAATGAGCAGTTCTTC

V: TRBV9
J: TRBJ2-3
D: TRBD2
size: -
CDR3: CASSESGLEYDTQYF
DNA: TGTGCCAGCAGCGAATCGGGACTAGAATATGATACGCAGTATTTT

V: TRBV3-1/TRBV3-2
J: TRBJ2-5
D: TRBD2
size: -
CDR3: CASSQDTTSGGTQYF
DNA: TGTGCCAGCAGCCAAGATACGACTAGCGGGGGGACCCAGTACTTC

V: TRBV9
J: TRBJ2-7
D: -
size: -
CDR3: CASSVVLYEQYF
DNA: TGTGCCAGCAGCGTAGTCCTCTACGAGCAGTACTTC

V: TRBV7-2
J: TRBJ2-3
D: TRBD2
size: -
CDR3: CASSLASGVGITQYF
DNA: TGTGCCAGCAGCTTAGCCAGCGGGGTCGGTATAACGCAGTATTTT

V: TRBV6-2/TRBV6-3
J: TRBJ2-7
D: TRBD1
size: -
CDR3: CASSYPGDRAYEQYF
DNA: TGTGCCAGCAGTTACCCCGGAGACAGGGCCTACGAGCAGTACTTC

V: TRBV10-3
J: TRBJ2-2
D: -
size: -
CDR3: CAIKASSPNTGELFF
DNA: TGTGCCATCAAGGCTAGCTCACCCAACACCGGGGAGCTGTTTTTT

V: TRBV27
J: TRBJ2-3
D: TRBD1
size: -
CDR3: CASSFGQDGTDTQYF
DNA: TGTGCCAGCAGTTTCGGACAGGACGGCACAGATACGCAGTATTTT

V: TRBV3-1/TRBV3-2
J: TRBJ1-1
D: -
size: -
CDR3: CASSQDWSGTEAFF
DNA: TGTGCCAGCAGCCAAGATTGGTCGGGCACTGAAGCTTTCTTT

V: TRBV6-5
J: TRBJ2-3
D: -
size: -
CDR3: CASSFASDTQYF
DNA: TGTGCCAGCAGTTTTGCTAGTGATACGCAGTATTTT

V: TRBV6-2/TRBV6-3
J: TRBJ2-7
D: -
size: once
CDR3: CASSLGTTYEQYF
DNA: TGTGCCAGCAGCCTCGGGACAACCTACGAGCAGTACTTC

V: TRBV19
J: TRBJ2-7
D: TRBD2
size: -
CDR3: CASSTTWTSGDEQYF
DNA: TGTGCCAGTAGTACGACCTGGACTAGCGGGGACGAGCAGTACTTC